The subject of this entry is one TCR beta chain. Its matching antigen is unknown. TCRdb re-called the reads through MiXCR, storing one row per CDR3 protein. The sample yields around 200,000 distinct CDR3 sequences, approximately 17% seen once. The source of the sample is a study of T cell repertoires in cytomegalovirus infection. CDR1 is MNHEY, CDR2 SVGEGT, per germline. Trimming cost V 1 base and J 3 bases; bases outside gene matches: 26. This CDR3 comprises 23 residues. Study-level points and caveats: Dominant in the ex vivo response were TCR beta clonotypes restricted by HLA-C and specific for CMV.

Sequences were obtained from CD8+ T cells from PBMCs. The rearrangement joins TRBV6-2 or TRBV6-3 to TRBJ2-3; 9 nucleotides match TRBD1. This TCR derives from a human donor in good health (CMV status not recorded). Some clones in this sample may be carry-over from other donors' samples. The CDR3 reads CASSYFRIPVEGQGKPWTDTQYF. In nucleotides, the CDR3 is TGTGCCAGCAGTTACTTCCGGATACCAGTTGAGGGACAGGGAAAGCCCTGGACAGATACGCAGTATTTT.